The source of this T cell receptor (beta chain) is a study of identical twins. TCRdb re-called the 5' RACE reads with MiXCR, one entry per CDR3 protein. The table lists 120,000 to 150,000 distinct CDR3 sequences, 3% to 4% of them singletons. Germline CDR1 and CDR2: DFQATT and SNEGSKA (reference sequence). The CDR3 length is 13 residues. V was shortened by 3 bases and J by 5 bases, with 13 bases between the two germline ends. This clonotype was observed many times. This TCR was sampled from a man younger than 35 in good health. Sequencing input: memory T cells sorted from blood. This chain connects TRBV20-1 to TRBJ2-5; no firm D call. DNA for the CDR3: TGCAGTGCTAGGGCTGGTGGCAGCGAGACCCAGTACTTC. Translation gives CSARAGGSETQYF.